Listed below are T cell receptor beta chains from one sample, sequenced in a study of T cells in Graves' hyperthyroidism and ophthalmopathy. TCRdb re-called the multiplex PCR reads with MiXCR, one entry per CDR3 protein. The data hold fewer than 350,000 distinct CDR3 sequences, with about 21% observed a single time. Sequencing was done on a sample of blood. The source of these receptors is a woman between 50 and 59 years old with Graves' hyperthyroidism. CDR3s include the opening cysteine and the closing phenylalanine or tryptophan. Each record gives: clone size, J gene, D gene, V gene, CDR3 protein, CDR3 DNA. D genes are given only for firm matches. Clone size is not always given. Where it is, it says once, few, many or a class for expanded clones.

abundance: many
j_gene: TRBJ1-1
d_gene: -
v_gene: TRBV11-2
CDR3aa: CASSLSRWGSNTEAFF
CDR3nt: TGTGCCAGCAGCTTAAGTCGGTGGGGGTCGAACACTGAAGCTTTCTTT

abundance: -
j_gene: TRBJ2-7
d_gene: -
v_gene: TRBV10-1
CDR3aa: CASSESPSTWEQYF
CDR3nt: TGCGCCAGCAGTGAGTCTCCTAGCACCTGGGAGCAGTACTTC

abundance: many
j_gene: TRBJ2-3
d_gene: TRBD2
v_gene: TRBV6-1
CDR3aa: CASSTYQTSGRTDTQYF
CDR3nt: TGTGCCAGCAGTACCTATCAAACTAGCGGGAGAACAGATACGCAGTATTTT

abundance: -
j_gene: TRBJ1-4
d_gene: -
v_gene: TRBV7-8
CDR3aa: CASSPIHGTTNEKLFF
CDR3nt: TGTGCCAGCAGCCCGATACACGGAACAACTAATGAAAAACTGTTTTTT

abundance: -
j_gene: TRBJ2-1
d_gene: -
v_gene: TRBV19
CDR3aa: CASSVGESGNEQFF
CDR3nt: TGTGCCAGTAGTGTAGGAGAATCGGGAAATGAGCAGTTCTTC

abundance: -
j_gene: TRBJ1-5
d_gene: TRBD1
v_gene: TRBV6-2/TRBV6-3
CDR3aa: CASRKVGTGTSNQPQHF
CDR3nt: TGTGCCAGCAGGAAAGTGGGGACAGGGACTAGCAATCAGCCCCAGCATTTT

abundance: few
j_gene: TRBJ2-7
d_gene: -
v_gene: TRBV4-1
CDR3aa: CASSQESQEGFSYEQYF
CDR3nt: TGCGCCAGCAGCCAAGAATCACAGGAGGGGTTCTCCTACGAGCAGTACTTC

abundance: -
j_gene: TRBJ1-5
d_gene: TRBD1
v_gene: TRBV7-9
CDR3aa: CASSLGTGLNQPQHF
CDR3nt: TGTGCCAGCAGCCTGGGGACAGGGCTCAATCAGCCCCAGCATTTT

abundance: many
j_gene: TRBJ2-7
d_gene: TRBD2
v_gene: TRBV2
CDR3aa: CASSWAGAYEQYF
CDR3nt: TGTGCCAGTTCTTGGGCGGGGGCCTACGAGCAGTACTTC

abundance: many
j_gene: TRBJ1-6
d_gene: -
v_gene: TRBV11-2
CDR3aa: CASSSLNNSPLHF
CDR3nt: TGTGCCAGCAGCTCCTTGAATAATTCACCCCTCCACTTT

abundance: -
j_gene: TRBJ1-2
d_gene: TRBD1
v_gene: TRBV12-3/TRBV12-4
CDR3aa: CASSRTGINYGYTF
CDR3nt: TGTGCCAGCAGTCGGACAGGGATTAACTATGGCTACACCTTC

abundance: -
j_gene: TRBJ1-1
d_gene: -
v_gene: TRBV6-2/TRBV6-3
CDR3aa: CASSFSPTNTEAFF
CDR3nt: TGTGCCAGCAGTTTCTCGCCAACGAACACTGAAGCTTTCTTT

abundance: -
j_gene: TRBJ2-5
d_gene: -
v_gene: TRBV7-2
CDR3aa: CASSTNGGVETQYF
CDR3nt: TGTGCCAGCAGCACTAACGGCGGGGTAGAGACCCAGTACTTC

abundance: many
j_gene: TRBJ2-5
d_gene: TRBD2
v_gene: TRBV11-2
CDR3aa: CASSGLAGGPKTQYF
CDR3nt: TGTGCCAGCTCCGGACTAGCGGGAGGGCCAAAGACCCAGTACTTC

abundance: many
j_gene: TRBJ2-7
d_gene: TRBD1
v_gene: TRBV27
CDR3aa: CASSLLGTVFSEQYF
CDR3nt: TGTGCCAGCAGTCTATTGGGGACAGTGTTCTCCGAGCAGTACTTC

abundance: many
j_gene: TRBJ1-1
d_gene: -
v_gene: TRBV12-3/TRBV12-4
CDR3aa: CASSLGEGTEAFF
CDR3nt: TGTGCCAGCAGTTTAGGGGAGGGCACTGAAGCTTTCTTT

abundance: -
j_gene: TRBJ2-4
d_gene: TRBD2
v_gene: TRBV2
CDR3aa: CASWSSGDKNIQYF
CDR3nt: TGTGCCAGCTGGTCTAGCGGGGACAAAAACATTCAGTACTTC

abundance: -
j_gene: TRBJ1-4
d_gene: -
v_gene: TRBV4-1
CDR3aa: CASSPRGFATNEKLFF
CDR3nt: TGCGCCAGCAGCCCGAGGGGCTTTGCAACTAATGAAAAACTGTTTTTT

abundance: -
j_gene: TRBJ1-1
d_gene: -
v_gene: TRBV7-2
CDR3aa: CASRGGRGTEAFF
CDR3nt: TGTGCCAGTCGGGGGGGGCGTGGGACTGAAGCTTTCTTT

abundance: many
j_gene: TRBJ2-1
d_gene: TRBD2
v_gene: TRBV3-1
CDR3aa: CASSDKALAGGPYNEQFF
CDR3nt: TGTGCCAGCAGTGACAAGGCATTAGCGGGAGGGCCCTACAATGAGCAGTTCTTC

abundance: -
j_gene: TRBJ2-4
d_gene: TRBD2
v_gene: TRBV15
CDR3aa: CATSGDLAENIQYF
CDR3nt: TGTGCCACCAGCGGAGATCTAGCGGAAAACATTCAGTACTTC

abundance: -
j_gene: TRBJ2-4
d_gene: TRBD2
v_gene: TRBV11-3
CDR3aa: CASSLTSGGTGDDIQYF
CDR3nt: TGTGCCAGCAGCTTAACCAGCGGGGGTACCGGGGATGACATTCAGTACTTC

abundance: -
j_gene: TRBJ2-7
d_gene: TRBD2
v_gene: TRBV6-2/TRBV6-3
CDR3aa: CASSPGLAGGRYEQYF
CDR3nt: TGTGCCAGCAGCCCGGGACTAGCGGGAGGCCGCTACGAGCAGTACTTC

abundance: many
j_gene: TRBJ1-5
d_gene: -
v_gene: TRBV19
CDR3aa: CASSTGKRSNQPQHF
CDR3nt: TGTGCCAGTAGCACAGGGAAAAGGAGCAATCAGCCCCAGCATTTT

abundance: many
j_gene: TRBJ1-3
d_gene: TRBD1
v_gene: TRBV28
CDR3aa: CASSSRGLTGNTIYF
CDR3nt: TGTGCCAGCAGTAGCAGGGGGCTCACTGGAAACACCATATATTTT

abundance: many
j_gene: TRBJ2-1
d_gene: TRBD2
v_gene: TRBV30
CDR3aa: CAWSVTSGRAFEQFF
CDR3nt: TGTGCCTGGAGTGTGACTAGCGGGAGGGCCTTTGAGCAGTTCTTC

abundance: many
j_gene: TRBJ1-2
d_gene: -
v_gene: TRBV5-5
CDR3aa: CASSAEQGAKGYTF
CDR3nt: TGTGCCAGCAGCGCAGAACAGGGAGCCAAAGGCTACACCTTC

abundance: -
j_gene: TRBJ1-2
d_gene: TRBD1
v_gene: TRBV10-3
CDR3aa: CAISMLDRANYGYTF
CDR3nt: TGTGCCATCAGTATGTTGGACAGGGCTAACTATGGCTACACCTTC

abundance: -
j_gene: TRBJ2-3
d_gene: TRBD2
v_gene: TRBV2
CDR3aa: CASSLPSGPQYF
CDR3nt: TGTGCCAGCAGTTTGCCTAGCGGACCGCAGTATTTT

abundance: -
j_gene: TRBJ1-1
d_gene: TRBD1
v_gene: TRBV25-1
CDR3aa: CASSDLQGAAEAFF
CDR3nt: TGTGCCAGCAGTGATCTACAGGGGGCCGCTGAAGCTTTCTTT

abundance: many
j_gene: TRBJ2-4
d_gene: -
v_gene: TRBV13
CDR3aa: CASSPRGGKNAKNIQYF
CDR3nt: TGTGCCAGCAGTCCTAGGGGCGGGAAGAATGCCAAAAACATTCAGTACTTC

abundance: many
j_gene: TRBJ2-7
d_gene: -
v_gene: TRBV5-6
CDR3aa: CASSGRLALYEQYF
CDR3nt: TGTGCCAGCAGCGGAAGGTTAGCCCTCTACGAGCAGTACTTC

abundance: -
j_gene: TRBJ2-3
d_gene: -
v_gene: TRBV28
CDR3aa: CASSLFLLTRTLSDTQYF
CDR3nt: TGTGCCAGCAGTTTATTCCTCCTGACTAGAACCTTGTCAGATACGCAGTATTTT

abundance: -
j_gene: TRBJ1-1
d_gene: -
v_gene: TRBV19
CDR3aa: CASSLTRGTEAFF
CDR3nt: TGTGCCAGTAGTCTGACACGGGGCACTGAAGCTTTCTTT

abundance: many
j_gene: TRBJ1-2
d_gene: -
v_gene: TRBV18
CDR3aa: CASSPSTLIGYTF
CDR3nt: TGTGCCAGCTCACCGTCGACACTTATTGGCTACACCTTC

abundance: -
j_gene: TRBJ2-5
d_gene: TRBD1
v_gene: TRBV24-1
CDR3aa: CATSWTGRETQYF
CDR3nt: TGTGCCACCAGCTGGACAGGGCGCGAGACCCAGTACTTC

abundance: -
j_gene: TRBJ1-5
d_gene: -
v_gene: TRBV18
CDR3aa: CASSPRTNSNQPQHF
CDR3nt: TGTGCCAGCTCACCACGAACAAATAGCAATCAGCCCCAGCATTTT